This T cell receptor (beta chain) was retrieved from a study of T-cell reconstitution after alpha-beta-depleted transplantation in children. This clonotype occurred once. Just one base apart from a much larger clone, this may be a read error. Germline loops: CDR1 MNHNS, CDR2 SASEGT. CDR3 length: 14 amino acids. Unique molecular identifiers were used in preparing the TCRbeta library. TCRdb analysed the PCR reads with MiXCR anew, one entry per CDR3 protein. The data contain roughly 120,000 distinct CDR3 sequences, approximately 10% of them singletons. This TCR derives from a human donor who donated a stem cell graft to a child with acute lymphoblastic leukemia. J is TRBJ1-5 and V is TRBV6-1; D gene unclear. This material consisted of PBMCs from the stem cell graft donor, taken from the stem cell graft. The CDR3 nucleotides read TGTGCCAGCAGTCGGAGCAGGTTTGATCAGCCCCAGCGTTTT. This translates into CASSRSRFDQPQRF.